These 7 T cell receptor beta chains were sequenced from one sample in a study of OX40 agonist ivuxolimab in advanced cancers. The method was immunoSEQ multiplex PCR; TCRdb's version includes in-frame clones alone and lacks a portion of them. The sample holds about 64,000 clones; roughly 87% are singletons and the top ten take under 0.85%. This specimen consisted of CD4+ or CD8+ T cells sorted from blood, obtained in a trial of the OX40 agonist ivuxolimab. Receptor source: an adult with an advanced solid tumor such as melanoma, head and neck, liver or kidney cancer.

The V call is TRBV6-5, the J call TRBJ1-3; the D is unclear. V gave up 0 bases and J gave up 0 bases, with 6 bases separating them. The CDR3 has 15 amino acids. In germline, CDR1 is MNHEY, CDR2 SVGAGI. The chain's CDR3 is CASSYSQLSGNTIYF. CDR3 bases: TGTGCCAGCAGTTACTCGCAGCTCTCTGGAAACACCATATATTTT.

CDR3 DNA sequence: TGTGCCAGCAGTTACGGTCCCGGCGGGGAGCTGTTTTTT. This sequence encodes CASSYGPGGELFF. The chain has TRBV6-6 and TRBJ2-2, with D hard to call. This CDR3 spans 13 amino acids. The V gene lost 2 bases and the J gene lost 7 bases, with 8 bases spanning the gap. Germline loops: CDR1 MNHNY, CDR2 SVGAGI (reference sequence).

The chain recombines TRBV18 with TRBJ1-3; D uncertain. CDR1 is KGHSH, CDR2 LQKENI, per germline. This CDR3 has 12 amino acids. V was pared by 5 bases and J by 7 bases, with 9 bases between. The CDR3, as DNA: TGTGCCAGCTCATCGTCTGCGAACACCATATATTTT. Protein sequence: CASSSSANTIYF.

CDR3 amino acids: CASSLGAVVYGYTF. Written as DNA, the CDR3 is TGTGCCAGCAGCTTGGGGGCCGTCGTCTATGGCTACACCTTC. This chain connects TRBV5-6 to TRBJ1-2; D gene ambiguous. Germline V CDR1 and CDR2: SGHDT, YYEEEE. This CDR3 region has 14 residues. Trimming shortened V by 0 bases and J by 4 bases, and 10 bases separated the two germline ends.

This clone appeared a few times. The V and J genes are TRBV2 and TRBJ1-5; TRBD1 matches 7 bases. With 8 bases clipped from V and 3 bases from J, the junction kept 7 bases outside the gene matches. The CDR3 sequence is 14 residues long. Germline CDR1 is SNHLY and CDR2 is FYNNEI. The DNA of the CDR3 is TGTGCCAGCCGGTACAGGGGATCCAATCAGCCCCAGCATTTT. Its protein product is CASRYRGSNQPQHF. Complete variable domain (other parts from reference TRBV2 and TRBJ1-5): EPEVTQTPSHQVTQMGQEVILRCVPISNHLYFYWYRQILGQKVEFLVSFYNNEISEKSEIFDDQFSVERPDGSNFTLKIRSTKLEDSAMYFCASRYRGSNQPQHFGDGTRLSIL.

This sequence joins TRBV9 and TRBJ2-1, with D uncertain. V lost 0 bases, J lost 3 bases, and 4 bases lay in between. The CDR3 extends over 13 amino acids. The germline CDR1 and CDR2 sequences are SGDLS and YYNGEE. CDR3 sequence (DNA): TGTGCCAGCAGCGTAGGGGTCTACAATGAGCAGTTCTTC. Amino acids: CASSVGVYNEQFF.

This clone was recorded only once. Written as DNA, the CDR3 is TGTGCCAGCAGCGTCTCTGCCGGGGGCTGGGAGACCCAGTACTTC. Protein product: CASSVSAGGWETQYF. V usage is TRBV9 and J usage is TRBJ2-5; D may correspond to TRBD1 or TRBD2 (6 bases each). Germline-derived CDR1 and CDR2 are SGDLS and YYNGEE. V gave up 2 bases and J gave up 5 bases, with 16 bases separating them. This CDR3 has 15 residues. The full variable domain, with the rest looked up from reference TRBV9 and TRBJ2-5, is DSGVTQTPKHLITATGQRVTLRCSPRSGDLSVYWYQQSLDQGLQFLIQYYNGEERAKGNILERFSAQQFPDLHSELNLSSLELGDSALYFCASSVSAGGWETQYFGPGTRLLVL.